These T cell receptor beta chains were read from a single sample in a study of T-cell memory formation after mild COVID-19. MiXCR, run by TCRdb on the 5' RACE reads, gives a single entry per CDR3 protein. The data show hundreds of thousands of distinct CDR3 sequences, 17% seen once. Source material: PBMCs or a T cell subset sorted from them (not recorded which). These receptors came from an adult woman who had mild COVID-19 (a few samples of this study predate the infection). Cell type and time point are not known. Both conserved end residues are trimmed from each CDR3. Each record gives: V gene, clone size, CDR3 length, J gene, CDR3 protein. Size is omitted from some rows. Given values are once, few, many or a class for expanded clones.

TRBV5-1	NA	12	TRBJ2-1	ASRATPGNNEQF
TRBV27	few	14	TRBJ2-7	ASSLIGGVSAYEQY
TRBV5-1	once	14	TRBJ2-2	ASSHPQGREPGELF
TRBV5-1	few	12	TRBJ2-7	ASTLGDTSYEQY
TRBV25-1	NA	15	TRBJ2-3	ASSEYGRGSSTDTQY
TRBV23-1	NA	13	TRBJ2-2	ASSQFGGASGELF
TRBV30	few	13	TRBJ2-7	AWSVSGTGSYEQY
TRBV24-1	NA	10	TRBJ2-1	ATRSGGDEQF
TRBV3-1	few	14	TRBJ2-3	ASSPRRQDSTDTQY
TRBV5-6	NA	13	TRBJ2-7	ASSFRAARDYEQY
TRBV3-1	few	14	TRBJ2-1	ASSQHPGLANNEQF
TRBV7-9	NA	13	TRBJ2-1	ASSLAGTSGLKQF
TRBV29-1	few	14	TRBJ2-1	SVEEPGGSWYNEQF
TRBV7-9	NA	13	TRBJ2-7	ASRWGQGGFYEQY
TRBV20-1	few	12	TRBJ2-5	SALISGGEETQY
TRBV6-2/TRBV6-3	few	11	TRBJ1-5	ASSRQGRKPQH
TRBV30	few	11	TRBJ1-6	AQDRGYNSPLH
TRBV29-1	NA	10	TRBJ2-5	SVVVSQETQY
TRBV20-1	many	13	TRBJ2-1	SARDTSGGYNEQF
TRBV28	few	13	TRBJ2-3	ASSFTGGAADTQY
TRBV7-6	many	13	TRBJ2-1	ASSLSGRASHEQF
TRBV19	few	13	TRBJ2-7	ASSWGGEDAYEQY